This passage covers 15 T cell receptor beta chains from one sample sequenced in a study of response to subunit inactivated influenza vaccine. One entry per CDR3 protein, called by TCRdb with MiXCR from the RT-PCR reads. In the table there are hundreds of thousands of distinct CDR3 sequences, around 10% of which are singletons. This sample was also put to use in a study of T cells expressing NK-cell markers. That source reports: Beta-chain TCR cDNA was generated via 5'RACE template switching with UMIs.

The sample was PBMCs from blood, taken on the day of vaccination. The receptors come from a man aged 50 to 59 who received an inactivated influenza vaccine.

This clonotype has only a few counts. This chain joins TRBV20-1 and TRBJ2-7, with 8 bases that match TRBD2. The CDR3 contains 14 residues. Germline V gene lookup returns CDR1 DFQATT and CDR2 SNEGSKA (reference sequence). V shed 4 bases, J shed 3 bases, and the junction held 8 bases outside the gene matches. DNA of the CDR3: TGCAGTGCTACCCGAGCGGGGGTTTTCTACGAGCAGTACTTC. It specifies CSATRAGVFYEQYF.

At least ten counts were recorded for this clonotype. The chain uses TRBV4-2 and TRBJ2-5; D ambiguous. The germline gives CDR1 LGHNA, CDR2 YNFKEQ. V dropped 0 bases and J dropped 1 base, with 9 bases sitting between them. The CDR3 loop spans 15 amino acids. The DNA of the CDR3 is TGTGCCAGCAGCCAAGAGAAAGACTTCCAAGAGACCCAGTACTTC. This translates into CASSQEKDFQETQYF.

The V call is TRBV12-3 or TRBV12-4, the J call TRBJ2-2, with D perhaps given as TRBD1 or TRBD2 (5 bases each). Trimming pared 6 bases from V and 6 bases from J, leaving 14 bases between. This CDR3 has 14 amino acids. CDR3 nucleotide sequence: TGTGCCAGCAGCTTTAAACTAGGGGCCGGGGAGCTGTTTTTT. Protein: CASSFKLGAGELFF.

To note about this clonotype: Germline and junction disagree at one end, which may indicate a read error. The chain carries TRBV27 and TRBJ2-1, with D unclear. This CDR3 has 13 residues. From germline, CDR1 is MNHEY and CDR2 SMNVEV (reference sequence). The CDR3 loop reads CASRPTGYKEQFF. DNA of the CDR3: TGTGCCAGCAGGCCAACGGGCTACAAGGAGCAGTTCTTC.

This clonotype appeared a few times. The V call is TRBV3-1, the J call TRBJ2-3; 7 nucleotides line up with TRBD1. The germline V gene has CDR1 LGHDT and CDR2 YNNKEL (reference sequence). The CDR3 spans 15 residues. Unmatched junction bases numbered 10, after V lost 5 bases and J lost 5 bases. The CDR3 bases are TGTGCCAGCAGCTCGAAAAGGGGGCGTGGAGATACGCAGTATTTT. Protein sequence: CASSSKRGRGDTQYF.

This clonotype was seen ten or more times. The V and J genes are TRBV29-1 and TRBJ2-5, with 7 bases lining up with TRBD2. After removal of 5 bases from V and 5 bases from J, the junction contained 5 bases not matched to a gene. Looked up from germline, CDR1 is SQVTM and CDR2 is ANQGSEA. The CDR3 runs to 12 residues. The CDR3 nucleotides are TGCAGCGTTAATGAGGGAGGGGAGACCCAGTACTTC. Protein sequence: CSVNEGGETQYF.

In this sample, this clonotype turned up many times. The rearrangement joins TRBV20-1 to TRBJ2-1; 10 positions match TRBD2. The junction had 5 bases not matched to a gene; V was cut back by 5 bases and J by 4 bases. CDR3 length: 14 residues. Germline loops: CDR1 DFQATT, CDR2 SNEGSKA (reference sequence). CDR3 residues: CSAVAGGQYNEQFF. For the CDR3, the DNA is TGCAGTGCTGTAGCGGGGGGCCAATACAATGAGCAGTTCTTC.

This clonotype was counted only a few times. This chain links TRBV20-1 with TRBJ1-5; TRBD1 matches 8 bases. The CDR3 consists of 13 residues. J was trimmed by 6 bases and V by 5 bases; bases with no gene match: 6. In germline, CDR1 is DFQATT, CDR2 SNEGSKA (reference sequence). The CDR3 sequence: CSASGQGFQPQHF. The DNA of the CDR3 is TGCAGTGCTTCCGGACAGGGCTTTCAGCCCCAGCATTTT.

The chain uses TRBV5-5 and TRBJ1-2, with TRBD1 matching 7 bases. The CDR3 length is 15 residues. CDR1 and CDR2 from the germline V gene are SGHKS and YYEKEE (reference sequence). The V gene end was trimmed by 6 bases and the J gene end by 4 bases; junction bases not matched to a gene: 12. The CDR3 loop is CASTPSWDRLYGYTF. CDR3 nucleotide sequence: TGTGCCAGCACTCCTTCTTGGGACAGACTCTATGGCTACACCTTC. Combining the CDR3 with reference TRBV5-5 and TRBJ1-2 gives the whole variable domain DAGVTQSPTHLIKTRGQQVTLRCSPISGHKSVSWYQQVLGQGPQFIFQYYEKEERGRGNFPDRFSARQFPNYSSELNVNALLLGDSALYLCASTPSWDRLYGYTFGSGTRLTVV.

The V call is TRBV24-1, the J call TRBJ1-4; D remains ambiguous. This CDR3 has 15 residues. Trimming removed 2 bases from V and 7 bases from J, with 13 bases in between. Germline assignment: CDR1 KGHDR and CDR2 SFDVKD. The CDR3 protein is CATSDSGNPTEKLFF. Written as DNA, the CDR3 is TGTGCCACCAGTGATTCTGGGAACCCGACTGAAAAACTGTTTTTT.

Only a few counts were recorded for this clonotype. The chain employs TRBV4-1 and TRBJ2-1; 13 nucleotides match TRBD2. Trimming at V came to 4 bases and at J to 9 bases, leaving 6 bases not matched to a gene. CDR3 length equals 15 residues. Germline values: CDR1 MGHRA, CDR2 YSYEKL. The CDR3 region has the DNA TGCGCCAGCAGCCGGACTAGCGGGGGCGGGAGTGAGCAGTTCTTC. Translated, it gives CASSRTSGGGSEQFF.

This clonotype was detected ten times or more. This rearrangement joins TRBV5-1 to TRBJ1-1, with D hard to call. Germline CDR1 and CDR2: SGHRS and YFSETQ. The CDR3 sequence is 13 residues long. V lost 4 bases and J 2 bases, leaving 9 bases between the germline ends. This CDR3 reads CASSTDPNTEAFF. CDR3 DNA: TGCGCCAGCAGCACGGACCCAAACACTGAAGCTTTCTTT. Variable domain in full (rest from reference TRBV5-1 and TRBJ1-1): KAGVTQTPRYLIKTRGQQVTLSCSPISGHRSVSWYQQTPGQGLQFLFEYFSETQRNKGNFPGRFSGRQFSNSRSEMNVSTLELGDSALYLCASSTDPNTEAFFGQGTRLTVV.

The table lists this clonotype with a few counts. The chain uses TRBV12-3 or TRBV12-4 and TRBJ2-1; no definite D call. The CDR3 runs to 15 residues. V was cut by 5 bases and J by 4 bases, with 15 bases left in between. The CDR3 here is CASSPGVQLYNEQFF. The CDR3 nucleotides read TGTGCCAGCAGTCCAGGAGTACAGCTATACAATGAGCAGTTCTTC.

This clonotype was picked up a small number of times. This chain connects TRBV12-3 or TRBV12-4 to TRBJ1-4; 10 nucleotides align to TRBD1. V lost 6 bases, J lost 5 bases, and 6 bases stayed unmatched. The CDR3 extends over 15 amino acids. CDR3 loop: CASSPPTGGNEKLFF. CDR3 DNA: TGTGCCAGCAGCCCTCCGACAGGGGGCAATGAAAAACTGTTTTTT.

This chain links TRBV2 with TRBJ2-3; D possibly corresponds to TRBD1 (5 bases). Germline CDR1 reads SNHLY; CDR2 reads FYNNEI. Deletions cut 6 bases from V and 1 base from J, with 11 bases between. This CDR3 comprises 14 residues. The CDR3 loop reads CASRFPRGTDTQYF. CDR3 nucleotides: TGTGCCAGCAGGTTCCCCAGGGGCACAGATACGCAGTATTTT.